Below, 26 T cell receptor beta chains from the same sample are listed, as sequenced in a study of T cell repertoires and HLA-DP antigens listed by TCRdb under 2018. Receptors were amplified or captured by the immunoSEQ multiplex PCR assay. Drawn from immuneACCESS, this table holds only the in-frame rearrangements with V and J called that TCRdb kept. Clones are partly lost; checked studies trace under half to an unresolved V gene and leave the rest unexplained. The sample table records around 90,000 clones; more than 75% of these occur just once. The ten largest make up about 1.7% of the sample. No cognate antigen is known for these TCRs. The sequencing sample was made of CD4+ T cells from PBMCs. These receptor sequences come from a man between 45 and 60 years old in good health and CMV-seronegative.

The chain carries TRBV18 and TRBJ2-2; TRBD1 agrees at 9 bases. The V segment lost 4 bases and the J segment 2 bases; nucleotides outside the gene matches: 11. The CDR3 spans 18 residues. The germline gives CDR1 KGHSH, CDR2 LQKENI. The CDR3 sequence: CASSLVRDRAFNTGELFF. The CDR3 region has the DNA TGTGCCAGCTCACTCGTCCGGGACAGGGCGTTCAACACCGGGGAGCTGTTTTTT. The full variable domain, rest sourced from reference TRBV18 and TRBJ2-2, is NAGVMQNPRHLVRRRGQEARLRCSPMKGHSHVYWYRQLPEEGLKFMVYLQKENIIDESGMPKERFSAEFPKEGPSILRIQQVVRGDSAAYFCASSLVRDRAFNTGELFFGEGSRLTVL.

The chain uses TRBV19 and TRBJ2-1; D unclear. The CDR3 is 12 residues long. V was pared by 7 bases and J by 9 bases, with 13 bases between. The germline V gene encodes CDR1 LNHDA and CDR2 SQIVND (reference sequence). The CDR3 DNA follows: TGTGCCAGTACGGCAGCCCGATCTGAGCAGTTCTTC. It yields the protein CASTAARSEQFF.

V usage is TRBV7-9 and J usage is TRBJ1-3; 12 bases fit TRBD1. Germline CDR1 is SEHNR and CDR2 is FQNEAQ (reference sequence). J lost 0 bases, V lost 2 bases, and 5 bases had no gene match. The CDR3 totals 18 residues. The CDR3 region has the DNA TGTGCCAGCAGCTTATACGTGGGACAGGGGGCCTCTGGAAACACCATATATTTT. Translated, it gives CASSLYVGQGASGNTIYF.

CDR3 in DNA: TGTGCCAGTAGTGGCGCAGACTCTGGGGCCAACGTCCTGACTTTC. This sequence encodes CASSGADSGANVLTF. The rearrangement uses TRBV19 and TRBJ2-6; D is undetermined. Germline assignment: CDR1 LNHDA and CDR2 SQIVND (reference sequence). This CDR3 has 15 residues. V lost 5 bases to trimming and J lost 0 bases, with 8 bases between them.

The genes are TRBV6-6 and TRBJ2-3; perhaps TRBD1 as D (7 bases). CDR3 length equals 14 residues. V lost 7 bases to trimming and J lost 6 bases, with 17 bases between them. CDR1 is MNHNY, CDR2 SVGAGI, per germline (reference sequence). The chain's CDR3 is CASKTGTRGDTQYF. Here the CDR3 DNA reads TGTGCCAGCAAGACAGGGACTCGAGGGGATACGCAGTATTTT.

This clone was counted a single time. The chain uses TRBV6-1 and TRBJ2-4; D gene uncertain. V lost 2 bases to trimming and J lost 2 bases, with 7 bases between them. Germline V lookup: CDR1 MNHNS, CDR2 SASEGT. There are 14 residues in the CDR3. The CDR3 sequence: CASSEPTSKNIQYF. As DNA, the CDR3 is TGTGCCAGCAGTGAACCTACTTCCAAAAACATTCAGTACTTC.

In this sample, this clone turned up once. This chain connects TRBV30 to TRBJ2-6, with D unclear. Trimming took off 0 bases at V and 2 bases at J, with 8 bases between the two ends. Germline CDR1 and CDR2: GTSNPN and SVGIG (reference sequence). The CDR3 contains 15 residues. For the CDR3, the DNA is TGTGCCTGGAGTGTAGGCGGAACTGGGGCCAACGTCCTGACTTTC. Its protein is CAWSVGGTGANVLTF. The complete variable domain, with remaining parts taken from reference TRBV30 and TRBJ2-6, reads SQTIHQWPATLVQPVGSPLSLECTVEGTSNPNLYWYRQAAGRGLQLLFYSVGIGQISSEVPQNLSASRPQDRQFILSSKKLLLSDSGFYLCAWSVGGTGANVLTFGAGSRLTVL.

The genes are TRBV5-1 and TRBJ1-1; D is perhaps TRBD1 (5 bases). The V gene lost 4 bases and the J gene lost 1 base, with 14 bases spanning the gap. Germline V gene data show CDR1 as SGHRS and CDR2 as YFSETQ. CDR3 length: 15 amino acids. In DNA, the CDR3 is TGCGCCAGCAGCCGGGGTGGGGGGGGGAACACTGAAGCTTTCTTT. Translating gives CASSRGGGGNTEAFF.

This clone was observed a handful of times. The chain recombines TRBV5-4 with TRBJ1-3; D gene unclear. This CDR3 has 14 residues. Deletions cut 4 bases from V and 0 bases from J, with 8 bases between. CDR1 is SGHNT, CDR2 YYREEE, per germline (reference sequence). Written as DNA, the CDR3 is TGTGCCAGCAGCCAAGGGCGCTCTGGAAACACCATATATTTT. This sequence encodes CASSQGRSGNTIYF.

The chain couples TRBV5-4 to TRBJ2-1, with TRBD1 matching 7 bases. Per germline, CDR1 SGHNT and CDR2 YYREEE (reference sequence). The CDR3 runs 14 residues. After removal of 4 bases from V and 3 bases from J, the junction contained 4 bases not matched to a gene. The CDR3 DNA sequence: TGTGCCAGCAGCAGGACAGGTGACTACAATGAGCAGTTCTTC. Protein sequence: CASSRTGDYNEQFF. Full variable domain (rest looked up from reference TRBV5-4 and TRBJ2-1): ETGVTQSPTHLIKTRGQQVTLRCSSQSGHNTVSWYQQALGQGPQFIFQYYREEENGRGNFPPRFSGLQFPNYSSELNVNALELDDSALYLCASSRTGDYNEQFFGPGTRLTVL.

The table lists this clone with a count of one. The CDR3 DNA reads TGTGCCAGCAGCGTAGACGGGCTCGGCTACACCTTC. This gives the protein CASSVDGLGYTF. The V and J genes are TRBV9 and TRBJ1-2; unclear D gene. The ends were cut back, 0 bases at V and 8 bases at J, with 8 bases in the middle. The germline V gene encodes CDR1 SGDLS and CDR2 YYNGEE. The CDR3 has 12 residues.

V usage is TRBV29-1 and J usage is TRBJ2-3; possible D gene TRBD2, 6 bases. Germline CDR1 and CDR2: SQVTM and ANQGSEA. Trimming removed 3 bases from V and 0 bases from J, with 16 bases in between. The CDR3 loop spans 16 amino acids. The CDR3 region is CSVEGGNSPSTDTQYF. The CDR3 coding sequence is TGCAGCGTTGAGGGCGGGAACTCACCTAGCACAGATACGCAGTATTTT.

In nucleotides, the CDR3 is TGCGCCAGCAGCTTGATGGGTACTAGCGGGAGAACCAAAAACATTCAGTACTTC. It is translated as CASSLMGTSGRTKNIQYF. V usage is TRBV5-1 and J usage is TRBJ2-4; TRBD2 aligns across 11 bases. This CDR3 has 18 amino acids. Germline assignment: CDR1 SGHRS and CDR2 YFSETQ. The J segment lost 2 bases and the V segment lost 1 base, leaving 8 bases of the junction unmatched. Combining the CDR3 with reference TRBV5-1 and TRBJ2-4 gives the whole variable domain KAGVTQTPRYLIKTRGQQVTLSCSPISGHRSVSWYQQTPGQGLQFLFEYFSETQRNKGNFPGRFSGRQFSNSRSEMNVSTLELGDSALYLCASSLMGTSGRTKNIQYFGAGTRLSVL.

This clone was recorded once. The V and J genes are TRBV5-8 and TRBJ2-2; no firm D call. The CDR3 is made up of 15 amino acids. With 1 base removed from V and 0 bases from J, the gap between germline ends came to 7 bases. CDR1 is SGHTS and CDR2 is YDEGEE in the germline V gene. The CDR3 sequence: CASSLIQANTGELFF. CDR3 bases: TGTGCCAGCAGCTTGATTCAGGCGAACACCGGGGAGCTGTTTTTT. Complete variable domain (other parts from reference TRBV5-8 and TRBJ2-2): EAGVTQSPTHLIKTRGQQATLRCSPISGHTSVYWYQQALGLGLQFLLWYDEGEERNRGNFPPRFSGRQFPNYSSELNVNALELEDSALYLCASSLIQANTGELFFGEGSRLTVL.

The chain links TRBV28 to TRBJ2-5, with 10 bases aligning to TRBD1. From germline, CDR1 is MDHEN and CDR2 SYDVKM. The CDR3 covers 15 residues. Unmatched junction bases numbered 6, after V lost 4 bases and J lost 4 bases. CDR3 loop: CASSWGTGVGETQYF. The CDR3 bases are TGTGCCAGCAGTTGGGGGACAGGGGTCGGAGAGACCCAGTACTTC.

The chain employs TRBV2 and TRBJ2-1, with D perhaps assigned TRBD1 or TRBD2 (5 bases each). The germline gives CDR1 SNHLY, CDR2 FYNNEI. V was pared by 2 bases and J by 7 bases, with 6 bases between. This CDR3 is 12 amino acids long. The CDR3 protein is CASSEWGNEQFF. CDR3 DNA: TGTGCCAGCAGTGAATGGGGGAATGAGCAGTTCTTC.

The chain has TRBV19 and TRBJ1-1; 9 bases fit TRBD1. Germline trimming cut 4 bases from V and 6 bases from J; bases unmatched to any gene: 6. The CDR3 length is 14 residues. From germline, CDR1 is LNHDA and CDR2 SQIVND (reference sequence). CDR3 bases: TGTGCCAGTAGTAATACAGGGGGCTCGGCTGAAGCTTTCTTT. Its translation is CASSNTGGSAEAFF.

The chain is built from TRBV29-1 and TRBJ1-2, with unresolved D. Trimming cost V 1 base and J 4 bases, with 16 bases left between them. Germline V gene lookup returns CDR1 SQVTM and CDR2 ANQGSEA. The CDR3 sequence is 15 residues long. Here the CDR3 DNA reads TGCAGCGTTGAAGGAACGAGGGAGCGTGGCTATGGCTACACCTTC. Its translation: CSVEGTRERGYGYTF.

The chain has TRBV2 and TRBJ2-1, with 8 bases fitting TRBD2. The CDR3 spans 17 residues. J gave up 5 bases and V 3 bases, and 12 bases lay outside the gene matches. Germline V lookup: CDR1 SNHLY, CDR2 FYNNEI. The CDR3 region has the DNA TGTGCCAGCAGTGACATTTTCTCGGGACTAGAGAACAATGAGCAGTTCTTC. Protein sequence: CASSDIFSGLENNEQFF.

V usage is TRBV5-4 and J usage is TRBJ2-5; weak D call: TRBD1 (7 bases). The germline CDR1 and CDR2 sequences are SGHNT and YYREEE (reference sequence). Trimming stripped 0 bases from V and 12 bases from J, with 9 bases between. The CDR3 totals 11 residues. CDR3 nucleotide sequence: TGTGCCAGCAGCTTGGGCGGGACAGAGTACTTC. It is translated as CASSLGGTEYF.

The rearrangement joins TRBV7-2 to TRBJ2-7, with a possible D match to TRBD2 (7 bases). V was pared by 4 bases and J by 8 bases, with 15 bases between. Germline CDR1 is SGHTA and CDR2 is FQGNSA. The CDR3 contains 13 residues. The CDR3 nucleotides are TGTGCCAGCAGCTCCAGGGGAGGGACCAAGCAGTACTTC. Protein product: CASSSRGGTKQYF.

The chain is built from TRBV6-5 and TRBJ1-1, with TRBD1 identical over 8 bases. This CDR3 has 14 amino acids. Per the germline V gene, CDR1 is MNHEY and CDR2 is SVGAGI. Unmatched junction bases numbered 9, after V lost 6 bases and J lost 6 bases. CDR3 in DNA: TGTGCCAGCAGCGAGGACAGGGTTAACCCTGAAGCTTTCTTT. The encoded protein is CASSEDRVNPEAFF.

The rearrangement joins TRBV25-1 to TRBJ1-2, with D maybe TRBD1 (5 bases). The V and J ends lost 6 bases and 5 bases respectively, with 19 bases between them. CDR1 is MGHDK and CDR2 is SYGVNS in the germline V gene. CDR3 size: 15 residues. In DNA form, the CDR3 reads TGTGCCAGCAGGGGCCCGGGGCCGGCGGCGTATGGCTACACCTTC. Amino acids: CASRGPGPAAYGYTF.

V is TRBV5-1 and J is TRBJ1-4, with 7 bases identical to TRBD1. After removal of 8 bases from V and 1 base from J, the junction contained 5 bases not matched to a gene. From germline, CDR1 is SGHRS and CDR2 YFSETQ. This CDR3 is built from 14 residues. For the CDR3, the DNA is TGCGCCAGTTCGACAGGGAGAACTAATGAAAAACTGTTTTTT. Its translation: CASSTGRTNEKLFF.

The chain has TRBV27 and TRBJ2-5; 9 bases line up with TRBD1. Germline CDR1 is MNHEY and CDR2 is SMNVEV (reference sequence). Germline trimming cut 0 bases from V and 5 bases from J; bases unmatched to any gene: 4. This CDR3 contains 15 residues. The chain's CDR3 is CASSLSGTGRETQYF. DNA of the CDR3: TGTGCCAGCAGTTTATCCGGGACAGGGAGGGAGACCCAGTACTTC.

J is TRBJ2-3 and V is TRBV7-2; 10 nucleotides match TRBD2. J lost 6 bases, V lost 6 bases, and 6 bases had no gene match. Germline V gives CDR1 SGHTA, CDR2 FQGNSA. The CDR3 runs to 14 residues. CDR3 residues: CASRSSGSSDTQYF. CDR3 bases: TGTGCCAGCAGATCTAGCGGGAGTTCGGATACGCAGTATTTT.